This T cell receptor beta chain was found in a study of T cell repertoires in cytomegalovirus infection (dated by TCRdb to between 2018 and 2021). Looking at the study overall: The HLA type of each donor mattered for the analysis, because public TCR beta signatures pointed to carriage of CMV infection along with the matching HLA type.

Study-wide findings and limitations: In the ex vivo response, HLA-C-restricted CMV-specific TCR beta clonotypes were dominant, and in two of eight donors the single most frequent clonotype came from this HLA-C-restricted group. In both this cohort and an independent cohort of 350 to 400 donors, the cumulative frequency of public TCR beta family members distinguished carriers of CMV infection plus the relevant HLA type.

The CDR3, from cysteine to phenylalanine, totals 16 residues. The only DNA kept is the CDR3, 48 bases in frame from the first base. Germline trimming: 3 bases from V, 6 bases from J; junction bases outside gene matches: 14. From a lookup of the germline V gene, CDR1 and CDR2 are SGHRS and YFSETQ. This clonotype came up many times. What this receptor recognizes is not known. No base quality information exists; no much larger clone differs at one position. Sequencer: Illumina HiSeq 1500. The raw public data were reprocessed by TCRdb itself: fastp quality trimming at Q25, MiXCR clonotype calling, in-frame beta chains only. CDR3 protein duplicates are merged, each entry listing the most common genes and DNA. The sample table contains 490,000 or so distinct CDR3 sequences; only one count was recorded for about 10% of them. The ten most abundant clones make up approximately 10% of the sample.

The clonotype was recovered from a human donor in good health (CMV status not recorded). Some clones in this sample may be carry-over from other donors' samples. This receptor chain uses TRBV5-1 and TRBJ2-7, and 8 junction bases match TRBD2. The sample was PBMCs. CDR3 reads: CASSWRGAGEEGEQYF. The nucleotide sequence is TGCGCCAGCAGCTGGCGTGGAGCGGGAGAGGAAGGCGAGCAGTACTTC.